These T cell receptor beta chains were read from a single sample in a study of regulatory dendritic cells for organ transplantation. This table comes from immunoSEQ multiplex PCR, and its TCRdb copy is limited to in-frame clones, with some not included. The sample has some 29,000 clones, about 79% seen once. The sample taken for sequencing was memory CD4+ T cells from blood. Source of these receptors: a human donor in good health. Both conserved end residues are part of each CDR3. A D gene is named only where the DNA matches it firmly. Only some rows state a clone size, as once, few, many or a class for expanded clones.

D gene	J gene	clone size	V gene	CDR3 protein	CDR3 DNA
TRBD1	TRBJ2-5	NA	TRBV7-8	CASSTGQGVETQYF	TGTGCCAGCAGCACGGGACAGGGGGTAGAGACCCAGTACTTC
NA	TRBJ1-1	few	TRBV7-9	CASSFVNTEAFF	TGTGCCAGCAGCTTCGTGAACACTGAAGCTTTCTTT
NA	TRBJ2-7	NA	TRBV28	CASSSPSGGDVYEQYF	TGTGCCAGCAGTTCCCCGTCGGGGGGCGATGTGTACGAGCAGTACTTC
TRBD1	TRBJ1-4	NA	TRBV28	CASSNRGTNEKLFF	TGTGCCAGCAGCAACAGGGGGACTAATGAAAAACTGTTTTTT
TRBD1	TRBJ2-7	NA	TRBV27	CASRWDRGYEQYF	TGTGCCAGCCGATGGGACAGGGGCTACGAGCAGTACTTC
NA	TRBJ2-3	NA	TRBV6-1	CASSEGVETDTQYF	TGTGCCAGCAGTGAAGGGGTAGAAACAGATACGCAGTATTTT
NA	TRBJ2-7	once	TRBV11-1	CASSLWGGPAYEQYF	TGTGCCAGCAGCTTATGGGGCGGACCCGCCTACGAGCAGTACTTC
NA	TRBJ1-5	NA	TRBV7-2	CASSSTSNQPQHF	TGTGCCAGCAGCTCCACAAGCAATCAGCCCCAGCATTTT
TRBD1	TRBJ2-4	NA	TRBV6-1	CASRQGAVAKNIQYF	TGTGCCAGCAGACAGGGGGCTGTGGCCAAAAACATTCAGTACTTC
NA	TRBJ2-4	NA	TRBV6-5	CASSYSGGIQYF	TGTGCCAGCAGTTACTCGGGGGGCATTCAGTACTTC
NA	TRBJ1-2	NA	TRBV30	CAWSVDKGGGNYGYTF	TGTGCCTGGAGTGTCGATAAGGGGGGAGGGAACTATGGCTACACCTTC
NA	TRBJ1-1	NA	TRBV7-9	CASSLEGGRPEAFF	TGTGCCAGCAGCTTAGAGGGGGGGCGCCCTGAAGCTTTCTTT
NA	TRBJ2-7	NA	TRBV5-6	CASSLFPGVYEQYF	TGTGCCAGCAGCTTGTTCCCGGGTGTCTACGAGCAGTACTTC
NA	TRBJ1-2	NA	TRBV6-6	CASSPGVGGYTF	TGTGCCAGCAGTCCAGGGGTTGGTGGCTACACCTTC
NA	TRBJ2-1	NA	TRBV5-1	CASSLGPGTRFNNEQFF	TGCGCCAGCAGCTTGGGGCCCGGGACGAGATTCAACAATGAGCAGTTCTTC
NA	TRBJ2-5	NA	TRBV5-4	CASSSSNGASQETQYF	TGTGCCAGCAGCTCGTCTAATGGGGCAAGTCAAGAGACCCAGTACTTC
TRBD1	TRBJ2-7	NA	TRBV30	CAWSSETGISYEQYF	TGTGCCTGGAGTAGTGAGACAGGGATCTCCTACGAGCAGTACTTC
NA	TRBJ2-5	NA	TRBV7-3	CASSGGQETQYF	TGTGCCAGCAGTGGTGGTCAAGAGACCCAGTACTTC
TRBD1	TRBJ1-2	NA	TRBV4-2	CASSQEQTGQGWGSVSYGYTF	TGTGCCAGCAGCCAAGAACAGACGGGACAGGGGTGGGGTTCAGTTAGCTATGGCTACACCTTC
NA	TRBJ1-1	NA	TRBV6-1	CASAPIQGTEAFF	TGTGCCAGCGCTCCAATCCAAGGCACTGAAGCTTTCTTT
NA	TRBJ1-4	NA	TRBV10-3	CAIRGETNEKLFF	TGTGCCATCAGGGGGGAGACTAATGAAAAACTGTTTTTT
NA	TRBJ1-2	NA	TRBV5-1	CASSLEAGSVYGYTF	TGCGCCAGCAGCTTGGAGGCAGGGTCTGTCTATGGCTACACCTTC
NA	TRBJ1-4	NA	TRBV6-1	CASSEAVGPGEKLFF	TGTGCCAGCAGTGAAGCTGTTGGGCCGGGCGAAAAACTGTTTTTT
TRBD2	TRBJ2-2	NA	TRBV6-1	CASSGASGEVTGELFF	TGTGCCAGCAGTGGTGCTAGCGGGGAGGTCACCGGGGAGCTGTTTTTT
NA	TRBJ1-5	NA	TRBV5-5	CASSYGQSNQPQHF	TGTGCCAGCAGCTATGGACAGAGCAATCAGCCCCAGCATTTT
TRBD2	TRBJ2-1	NA	TRBV11-1	CASSSVSSGEQFF	TGTGCCAGCAGCTCAGTGTCTAGCGGGGAGCAGTTCTTC
TRBD1	TRBJ1-3	NA	TRBV19	CASSRDRGSGNTIYF	TGTGCCAGTAGCCGGGACAGGGGCTCTGGAAACACCATATATTTT
NA	TRBJ1-5	NA	TRBV18	CASSPGDQPQHF	TGTGCCAGCTCACCGGGTGATCAGCCCCAGCATTTT
NA	TRBJ2-1	once	TRBV5-1	CASYDPYNEQFF	TGCGCCAGCTATGACCCCTACAATGAGCAGTTCTTC
TRBD1	TRBJ2-7	NA	TRBV6-6	CASSQQGALYEQYF	TGTGCCAGCAGTCAACAGGGGGCTCTCTACGAGCAGTACTTC
TRBD1	TRBJ1-2	NA	TRBV27	CASSRQGGNYGYTF	TGTGCCAGCAGTCGACAGGGCGGGAACTATGGCTACACCTTC
NA	TRBJ1-3	NA	TRBV6-1	CASSDSETERGNTIYF	TGTGCCAGCAGTGATTCCGAAACGGAGCGTGGAAACACCATATATTTT
TRBD1	TRBJ1-4	NA	TRBV6-5	CASSYRQGTTNEKLFF	TGTGCCAGCAGTTACCGACAGGGGACGACTAATGAAAAACTGTTTTTT
NA	TRBJ1-1	NA	TRBV7-9	CASSSTRTREAFF	TGTGCCAGCAGCTCAACCCGGACAAGAGAAGCTTTCTTT
NA	TRBJ2-5	NA	TRBV7-9	CASSFLDRQETQYF	TGTGCCAGCAGCTTTTTGGACCGCCAGGAGACCCAGTACTTC
NA	TRBJ2-5	NA	TRBV9	CASSVEWGPQTQYF	TGTGCCAGCAGCGTAGAATGGGGCCCCCAGACCCAGTACTTC
NA	TRBJ2-5	NA	TRBV14	CASRRRLGSDWETQYF	TGTGCCAGCAGACGCCGCCTGGGGTCCGATTGGGAGACCCAGTACTTC
NA	TRBJ2-1	NA	TRBV27	CASRAVSVSEQFF	TGTGCCAGCAGGGCAGTCTCGGTCAGTGAGCAGTTCTTC
TRBD1	TRBJ2-2	NA	TRBV7-3	CASRPDRDTGELFF	TGTGCCAGCAGGCCCGACAGGGATACCGGGGAGCTGTTTTTT
NA	TRBJ2-1	NA	TRBV30	CACQRGLSTDNEQFF	TGTGCCTGCCAACGCGGACTGTCGACGGACAATGAGCAGTTCTTC
TRBD1	TRBJ2-2	NA	TRBV12-5	CASGLPSSRGSGTGELFF	TGTGCTAGTGGTTTGCCCTCATCCAGGGGGTCGGGCACCGGGGAGCTGTTTTTT
NA	TRBJ2-7	NA	TRBV5-5	CASQIFEEQYF	TGTGCCAGCCAGATCTTTGAAGAGCAGTACTTC
NA	TRBJ2-5	NA	TRBV20-1	CSASHQETQYF	TGCAGTGCTAGCCACCAAGAGACCCAGTACTTC
NA	TRBJ1-3	NA	TRBV29-1	CSVEDRKASGNTIYF	TGCAGCGTTGAAGATCGGAAGGCATCTGGAAACACCATATATTTT
NA	TRBJ1-2	NA	TRBV2	CASSEAGQGAGYTF	TGTGCCAGCAGTGAAGCCGGGCAGGGTGCTGGCTACACCTTC
NA	TRBJ2-5	NA	TRBV7-9	CASSIQETQYF	TGTGCCAGCAGTATTCAAGAGACCCAGTACTTC
TRBD1	TRBJ1-2	few	TRBV2	CASRATGTGGDSYGYTF	TGTGCCAGCAGGGCCACCGGGACAGGGGGCGACTCCTATGGCTACACCTTC
TRBD2	TRBJ2-5	NA	TRBV27	CASSRDYQETQYF	TGTGCCAGCAGTCGGGACTATCAAGAGACCCAGTACTTC
NA	TRBJ2-7	NA	TRBV5-1	CASSPTSRAYETNEQYF	TGCGCCAGCAGCCCAACTTCCAGGGCTTATGAAACTAACGAGCAGTACTTC
TRBD1	TRBJ2-2	NA	TRBV7-2	CASSSDRVDTGELFF	TGTGCCAGCAGCTCTGACAGGGTGGACACCGGGGAGCTGTTTTTT
TRBD1	TRBJ1-4	NA	TRBV28	CASSGAGGLKKLFF	TGTGCCAGCTCGGGCGCAGGGGGTTTGAAAAAACTGTTTTTT
TRBD2	TRBJ2-7	once	TRBV27	CASRNVREREREQYF	TGTGCCAGCAGGAACGTCCGGGAGCGGGAGAGGGAGCAGTACTTC
TRBD2	TRBJ2-1	once	TRBV10-1	CASSDRTSGTYNEQFF	TGCGCCAGCAGCGACCGGACTAGCGGGACGTACAATGAGCAGTTCTTC
NA	TRBJ2-1	NA	TRBV29-1	CSVIRTNEQFF	TGCAGCGTTATTAGGACTAATGAGCAGTTCTTC
TRBD1	TRBJ1-2	NA	TRBV4-1	CASSQGGRAGGNYGYTF	TGCGCCAGCAGCCAAGGGGGAAGGGCAGGGGGCAACTATGGCTACACCTTC
NA	TRBJ2-5	NA	TRBV5-1	CASSLVGDQETQYF	TGCGCCAGCAGCTTGGTGGGGGACCAAGAGACCCAGTACTTC
NA	TRBJ1-1	once	TRBV9	CASSPQWGGSTEAFF	TGTGCCAGCAGCCCGCAATGGGGGGGGAGCACTGAAGCTTTCTTT
TRBD2	TRBJ2-1	NA	TRBV18	CASSQNYVAGAGINEQFF	TGTGCCAGCTCACAAAACTATGTAGCGGGAGCGGGAATAAATGAGCAGTTCTTC
NA	TRBJ2-4	NA	TRBV7-2	CASSLNGRPAFQYF	TGTGCCAGCAGCTTAAATGGGCGGCCCGCATTTCAGTACTTC